Following are 18 T cell receptor delta chains from one sample sequenced in a study of Vδ1+ human thymocytes. These receptors lack a known antigen. Study observations and caveats: In the thymus, TRG and TRD repertoires looked highly polyclonal with Gaussian CDR3 lengths.

The template was reverse-transcribed extracted RNA. CDR3 amplicons came from multiplex PCR with pooled V-gene forward and constant-region reverse primers. TCRdb fed the multiplex PCR reads into CATT to redo clone calling. Of 20,000 to 25,000 delta-chain clones in the sample, around 7.4% were seen once. The sample was Vdelta1+ gamma-delta thymocytes from the thymus. Subset noted: FACS-sorted CD3+ TCRalphabeta- TCRVdelta1+ TCRVdelta2- thymocytes. The origin of the receptors is a child under two years old who had congenital heart surgery.

This chain connects TRDV1 to TRDJ1, with 9 bases matching TRDD3. The CDR3 is 19 amino acids. V was pared by 5 bases and J by 0 bases, with 16 bases of the junction left unmatched. From germline, CDR1 is TSWWSYY and CDR2 QGS. CDR3 sequence (DNA): TGTGCTCTTGGGAACTCCACCTTACTGGGGGACCCGTACACCGATAAACTCATCTTT. The encoded protein is CALGNSTLLGDPYTDKLIF.

The J gene is TRDJ1, the V gene TRDV1, with TRDD3 matching over 13 bases. The J gene was not available in TCRdb and was assigned here by matching the DNA to germline segments. The trim removed 2 bases at V and 0 bases at J, leaving 21 bases unmatched. CDR1 is TSWWSYY, CDR2 QGS, per germline. This CDR3 comprises 23 residues. The CDR3 loop reads CALGEIQPPTSTGGYAYTDKLIF. CDR3 coding DNA: TGTGCTCTTGGGGAAATACAACCCCCTACTTCTACTGGGGGATACGCGTACACCGATAAACTCATCTTT.

This chain links TRDV1 with TRDJ1; 10 bases line up with TRDD3. The junction had 22 bases not matched to a gene; V was cut back by 4 bases and J by 2 bases. This CDR3 contains 21 residues. Germline V gene lookup returns CDR1 TSWWSYY and CDR2 QGS. The CDR3 spells CALGGVAYVWGIMVRTDKLIF. CDR3 in DNA: TGTGCTCTTGGGGGCGTAGCCTACGTCTGGGGGATAATGGTACGTACCGATAAACTCATCTTT.

This clone was counted between two and nine times. The chain carries TRDV1 and TRDJ1; no definite D call. Germline V gene lookup returns CDR1 TSWWSYY and CDR2 QGS. CDR3 size: 13 residues. The V gene lost 4 bases and the J gene lost 4 bases, with 10 bases spanning the gap. The CDR3 DNA sequence: TGTGCTCTTGGGGTCACTTTATACGATAAACTCATCTTT. Protein: CALGVTLYDKLIF.

This clone was seen a few times. The chain is built from TRDV1 and TRDJ2; 8 bases line up with TRDD3. The CDR3 is 24 residues long. The V segment lost 4 bases and the J segment 2 bases; nucleotides outside the gene matches: 30. Germline V gene sequence: CDR1 TSWWSYY, CDR2 QGS. CDR3 loop: CALGATPAVPLVGLGGKLTAQLFF. In nucleotides, the CDR3 is TGTGCTCTTGGGGCTACTCCTGCGGTCCCTTTGGTGGGACTGGGGGGTAAATTGACAGCACAACTCTTCTTT.

This clone has just a few counts. This chain uses TRDV1 with TRDJ1, with 12 bases matching TRDD3. The CDR3 runs 21 residues. The V and J ends lost 4 bases and 1 base, in that order; junction bases with no gene match: 19. CDR1 and CDR2 from the germline V gene are TSWWSYY and QGS. CDR3 DNA: TGTGCTCTTGGGGGCGTCCCTGGGGGATACGCAGAGTACTGGATCACCGATAAACTCATCTTT. Translating gives CALGGVPGGYAEYWITDKLIF.

The V call is TRDV1, the J call TRDJ1; TRDD3 matches 11 bases. The CDR3 runs 23 residues. The J segment lost 1 base and the V segment lost 0 bases, leaving 22 bases of the junction unmatched. The germline V gene has CDR1 TSWWSYY and CDR2 QGS. CDR3 sequence reads: CALGELLPVWYWGIRGTTDKLIF. For the CDR3, the DNA is TGTGCTCTTGGGGAACTCCTACCAGTTTGGTACTGGGGGATAAGGGGCACCACCGATAAACTCATCTTT.

This chain connects TRDV1 to TRDJ2; 9 bases align to TRDD3. CDR1 and CDR2 (germline): TSWWSYY, QGS. V gave up 0 bases and J gave up 6 bases; unmatched junction bases: 14. CDR3 length: 19 residues. This CDR3 reads CALGELRTRGYAVPAQLFF. Here the CDR3 DNA reads TGTGCTCTTGGGGAACTAAGGACAAGGGGATACGCAGTGCCAGCACAACTCTTCTTT.

The chain employs TRDV1 and TRDJ1; 7 positions agree with TRDD3. V trimming: 1 base; J trimming: 2 bases; junction bases outside the gene matches: 13. This CDR3 has 18 residues. CDR1 is TSWWSYY, CDR2 QGS, per germline. The CDR3: CALGEPRGYAVRTDKLIF. As DNA, the CDR3 is TGTGCTCTTGGGGAACCCAGAGGATACGCCGTTCGAACCGATAAACTCATCTTT.

V is TRDV2 and J is TRDJ1; 11 bases fit TRDD3. The CDR3 is made up of 19 amino acids. Germline-derived CDR1 and CDR2 are GEAIGNYY and EKD. V was clipped by 0 bases and J by 3 bases; unmatched bases: 14. The CDR3, as DNA: TGTGCCTGTGACACCGAGAGGTACTGGGGGATAGATGGGGCCGATAAACTCATCTTT. Translated, it gives CACDTERYWGIDGADKLIF.

This clone was seen only a few times. This chain joins TRDV2 and TRDJ3; 7 bases align to TRDD3. CDR1 GEAIGNYY and CDR2 EKD come from the germline V gene. This CDR3 is built from 19 residues. The junction had 12 bases not matched to a gene; V was cut back by 0 bases and J by 5 bases. The CDR3 reads CACDTWGNHLTRDTRQMFF. The CDR3 DNA reads TGTGCCTGTGACACCTGGGGGAACCACCTAACCCGGGACACCCGACAGATGTTTTTC.

The rearrangement uses TRDV1 and TRDJ1; the D gene is possibly TRDD3 (6 bases). This CDR3 is built from 16 residues. CDR1 is TSWWSYY and CDR2 is QGS in the germline V gene. Deletions cut 2 bases from V and 0 bases from J, with 13 bases between. In DNA form, the CDR3 reads TGTGCTCTTGGGGAAGGGGGAGATAAGTACACCGATAAACTCATCTTT. Its translation is CALGEGGDKYTDKLIF.

This chain links TRDV2 with TRDJ1, with 10 bases aligning to TRDD3. The CDR3 is 20 amino acids. V shed 0 bases and J 7 bases; nucleotides not matched to a gene: 22. Germline values: CDR1 GEAIGNYY, CDR2 EKD. As DNA, the CDR3 is TGTGCCTGTGACACCGCGGAGGATCTGGGGGATATTTATACTCTAGTTAAACTCATCTTT. Translating it yields CACDTAEDLGDIYTLVKLIF.

The chain has TRDV1 and TRDJ2; D might be TRDD2 (5 bases). CDR3 length equals 18 residues. V was pared by 2 bases and J by 6 bases, with 22 bases between. Germline CDR1 reads TSWWSYY; CDR2 reads QGS. The CDR3 bases are TGTGCTCTTGGGGAAGAGCTTCCGTCTTTCCAACTGTCAGCACAACTCTTCTTT. Translated: CALGEELPSFQLSAQLFF.

This chain links TRDV1 with TRDJ1, with a possible D match to TRDD3 (5 bases). The V gene's germline CDR1 is TSWWSYY and CDR2 QGS. The CDR3 is 15 residues long. Trimming shortened V by 0 bases and J by 0 bases, and 8 bases separated the two germline ends. The CDR3 reads CALGELDWYTDKLIF. The CDR3 DNA reads TGTGCTCTTGGGGAACTCGACTGGTACACCGATAAACTCATCTTT.

This chain joins TRDV1 and TRDJ1; maybe TRDD3 (6 bases). Germline CDR1 is TSWWSYY and CDR2 is QGS. CDR3 length: 17 residues. Between the trimmed V and J ends, which lost 5 bases and 5 bases, there was a span of 24 bases. The CDR3 DNA is TGTGCTCTTGGGCCCCAAGGGGTATTTCGGGGGACTGATAAACTCATCTTT. Amino acids: CALGPQGVFRGTDKLIF.

This clone was recorded a few times. J is TRDJ1 and V is TRDV1; TRDD3 agrees at 10 bases. This CDR3 region has 22 residues. With 2 bases clipped from V and 0 bases from J, the junction kept 21 bases outside the gene matches. Germline V gives CDR1 TSWWSYY, CDR2 QGS. The CDR3 nucleotides are TGTGCTCTTGGGGAAGGGGCTTCGTACTGGGGGATCAATCCCTTGTACACCGATAAACTCATCTTT. Its translation is CALGEGASYWGINPLYTDKLIF.

Although no V gene was called, TRDJ1 is the J gene; the D call TRDD3 from the table was never checked on the DNA. This CDR3 is 19 amino acids long. Written as DNA, the CDR3 is TGTGCTCTTGGGGAACCGCCCCTGGGGGACCGCCTGTACACCGATAAACTCATCTTT. This sequence encodes CALGEPPLGDRLYTDKLIF.